This record looks at one TCR beta chain sequence and its context. Sequenced by immunoSEQ multiplex PCR; TCRdb stores in-frame clones only, minus some. The sample has around 25,000 clones, more than 65% seen once. Germline trimming cut 2 bases from V and 8 bases from J; bases unmatched to any gene: 7. The CDR3 runs to 14 residues. Germline V gene sequence: CDR1 SGHDT, CDR2 YYEEEE. Regarding time point: recipient sample about 28 days before transplant, after cytoreduction. This entry is derived from a study of T cell clonotyping in hematopoietic cell transplantation. Study context: Recipient samples before transplant were obtained post-cytoreduction.

The starting material was peripheral blood mononuclear cells, obtained before stem cell transplant. This receptor was taken from a woman aged 55-69 years with acute myeloid leukemia. Some clones in this sample may be carry-over from other donors' samples. The V call is TRBV5-6, the J call TRBJ1-2, with 9 bases lining up with TRBD1. CDR3 in amino acids: CASSLTGGATGYTF. DNA of the CDR3: TGTGCCAGCAGCTTAACAGGGGGCGCGACCGGCTACACCTTC.